This T cell receptor (beta chain) stems from a study of T cells in Graves' hyperthyroidism and ophthalmopathy. The study's findings and limits: Within blood appeared most thyroid clonotypes that had expanded above 0.001.

A remark on this clonotype: Its antigen is undetermined.

The CDR3 consists of 14 residues. Germline V gives CDR1 SQVTM, CDR2 ANQGSEA. Between the trimmed V and J ends, which lost 4 bases and 1 base, there was a span of 11 bases. Amplification yielded TCR beta CDR3 regions, with RNA transcripts as the source. In the first-round RT-PCR of the TCR CDR3, the HTBI primer set was used. TCRdb reanalysed the multiplex PCR reads using MiXCR and keeps one entry per CDR3 protein. The repertoire holds approximately 510,000 distinct CDR3 sequences, about 46% seen once, with about 43% in the top ten. The V call is TRBV29-1, the J call TRBJ1-3, with a tentative D call TRBD1 (6 bases). Specimen: peripheral blood or thyroid tissue (not recorded which). The receptor comes from an adult woman with Graves' disease, either hyperthyroidism or ophthalmopathy (not recorded which). CDR3 loop: CSVGGGRSGNTIYF. CDR3 DNA sequence: TGCAGCGTTGGGGGGGGCCGTTCTGGAAACACCATATATTTT.